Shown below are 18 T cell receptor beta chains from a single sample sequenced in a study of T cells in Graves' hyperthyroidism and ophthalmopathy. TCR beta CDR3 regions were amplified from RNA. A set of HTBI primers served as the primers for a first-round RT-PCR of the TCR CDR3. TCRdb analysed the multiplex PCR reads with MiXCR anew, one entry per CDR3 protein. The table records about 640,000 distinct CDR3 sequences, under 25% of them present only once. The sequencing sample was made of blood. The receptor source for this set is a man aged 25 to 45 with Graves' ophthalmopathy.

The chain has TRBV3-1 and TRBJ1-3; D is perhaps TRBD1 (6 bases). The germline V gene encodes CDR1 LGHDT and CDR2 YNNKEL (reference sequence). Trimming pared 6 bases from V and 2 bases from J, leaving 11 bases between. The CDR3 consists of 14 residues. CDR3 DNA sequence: TGTGCCAGCAGAAATACAGGGACTGGAAACACCATATATTTT. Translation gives CASRNTGTGNTIYF.

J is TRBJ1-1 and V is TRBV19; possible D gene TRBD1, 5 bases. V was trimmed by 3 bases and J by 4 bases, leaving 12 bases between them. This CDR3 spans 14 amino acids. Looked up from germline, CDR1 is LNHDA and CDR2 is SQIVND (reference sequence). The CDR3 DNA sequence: TGTGCCAGTAGTATCTCGGGGCTAGGCACTGAAGCTTTCTTT. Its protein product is CASSISGLGTEAFF.

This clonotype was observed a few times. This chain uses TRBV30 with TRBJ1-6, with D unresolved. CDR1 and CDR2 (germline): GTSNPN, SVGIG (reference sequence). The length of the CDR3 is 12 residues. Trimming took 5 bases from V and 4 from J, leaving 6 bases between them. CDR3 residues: CAWGPYNSPLHF. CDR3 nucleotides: TGTGCCTGGGGGCCTTATAATTCACCCCTCCACTTT.

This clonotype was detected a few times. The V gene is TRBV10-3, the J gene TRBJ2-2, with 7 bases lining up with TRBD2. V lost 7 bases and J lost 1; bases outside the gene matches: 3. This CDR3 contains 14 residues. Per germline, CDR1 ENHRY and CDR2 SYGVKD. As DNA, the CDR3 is TGTGCCATCATGCCTAGCGGGAACACCGGGGAGCTGTTTTTT. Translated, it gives CAIMPSGNTGELFF.

The CDR3 loop is CACGLAGESYNEQFF. In DNA, the CDR3 is TGCGCCTGCGGACTAGCGGGAGAGTCCTACAATGAGCAGTTCTTC. This chain links TRBV10-2 with TRBJ2-1, with TRBD2 matching 13 bases. V was pared by 11 bases and J by 1 base, with 5 bases of the junction left unmatched. This CDR3 is 15 amino acids long. CDR1 WSHSY and CDR2 SAAADI come from the germline V gene.

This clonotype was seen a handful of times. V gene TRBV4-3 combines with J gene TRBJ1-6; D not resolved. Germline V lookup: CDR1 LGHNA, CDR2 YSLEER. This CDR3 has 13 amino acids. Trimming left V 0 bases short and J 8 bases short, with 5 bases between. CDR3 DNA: TGCGCCAGCAGCCAAGATGCATATTCACCCCTCCACTTT. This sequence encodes CASSQDAYSPLHF.

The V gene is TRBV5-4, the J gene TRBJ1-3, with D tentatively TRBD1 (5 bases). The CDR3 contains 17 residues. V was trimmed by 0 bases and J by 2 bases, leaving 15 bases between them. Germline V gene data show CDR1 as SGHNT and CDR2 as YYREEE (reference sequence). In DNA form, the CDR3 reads TGTGCCAGCAGCTTGGGAAGGGAGCGGGGCCCTGGAAACACCATATATTTT. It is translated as CASSLGRERGPGNTIYF.

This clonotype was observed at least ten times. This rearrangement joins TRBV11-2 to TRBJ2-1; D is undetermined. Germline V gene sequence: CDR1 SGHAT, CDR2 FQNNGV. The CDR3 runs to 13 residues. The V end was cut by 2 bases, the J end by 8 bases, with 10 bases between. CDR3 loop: CASSLMWQDEQFF. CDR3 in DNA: TGTGCCAGCAGCTTAATGTGGCAAGATGAGCAGTTCTTC.

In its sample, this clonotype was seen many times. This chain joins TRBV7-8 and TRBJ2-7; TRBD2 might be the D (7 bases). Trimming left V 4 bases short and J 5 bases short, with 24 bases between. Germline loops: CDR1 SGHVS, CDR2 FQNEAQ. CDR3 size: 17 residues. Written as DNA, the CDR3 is TGTGCCAGCAGCTCCCCTAGGGGGGGCAGGGCTACTAACGAGCAGTACTTC. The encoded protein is CASSSPRGGRATNEQYF.

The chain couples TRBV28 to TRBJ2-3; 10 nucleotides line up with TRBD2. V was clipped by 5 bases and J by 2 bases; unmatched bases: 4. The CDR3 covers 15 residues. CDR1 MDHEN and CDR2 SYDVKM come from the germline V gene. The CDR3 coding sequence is TGTGCCAGCAGTCTAGCGGGAGCCTACACAGATACGCAGTATTTT. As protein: CASSLAGAYTDTQYF.

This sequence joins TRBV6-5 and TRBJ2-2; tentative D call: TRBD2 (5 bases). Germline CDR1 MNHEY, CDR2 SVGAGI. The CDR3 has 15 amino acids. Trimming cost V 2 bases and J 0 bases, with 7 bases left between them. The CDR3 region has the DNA TGTGCCAGCAGTTACGTGGGAGCGAACACCGGGGAGCTGTTTTTT. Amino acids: CASSYVGANTGELFF.

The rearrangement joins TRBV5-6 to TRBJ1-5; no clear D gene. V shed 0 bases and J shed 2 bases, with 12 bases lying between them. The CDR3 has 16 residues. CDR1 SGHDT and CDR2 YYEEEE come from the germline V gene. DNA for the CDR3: TGTGCCAGCAGCTTGGGACCCATCACGGGCAATCAGCCCCAGCATTTT. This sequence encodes CASSLGPITGNQPQHF.

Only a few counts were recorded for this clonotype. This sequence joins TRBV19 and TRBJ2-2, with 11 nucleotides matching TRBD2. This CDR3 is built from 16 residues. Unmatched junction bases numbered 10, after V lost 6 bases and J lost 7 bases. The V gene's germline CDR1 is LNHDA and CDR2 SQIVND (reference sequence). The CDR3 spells CASRSTSGTRGGELFF. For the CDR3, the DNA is TGTGCCAGTAGGTCGACTAGCGGGACGCGGGGCGGGGAGCTGTTTTTT.

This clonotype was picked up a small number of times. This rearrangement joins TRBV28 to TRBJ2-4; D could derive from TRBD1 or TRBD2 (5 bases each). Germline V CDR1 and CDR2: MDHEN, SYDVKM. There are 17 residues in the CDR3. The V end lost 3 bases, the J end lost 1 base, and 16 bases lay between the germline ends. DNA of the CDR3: TGTGCCAGCAGTTTCGAGGGGCAGGGTTTGGCCAAAAACATTCAGTACTTC. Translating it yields CASSFEGQGLAKNIQYF.

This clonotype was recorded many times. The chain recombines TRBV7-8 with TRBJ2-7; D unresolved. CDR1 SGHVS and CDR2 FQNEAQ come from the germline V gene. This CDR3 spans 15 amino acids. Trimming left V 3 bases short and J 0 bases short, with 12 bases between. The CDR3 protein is CASSFGSQSSYEQYF. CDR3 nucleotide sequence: TGTGCCAGCAGCTTTGGGTCCCAGAGCTCCTACGAGCAGTACTTC.

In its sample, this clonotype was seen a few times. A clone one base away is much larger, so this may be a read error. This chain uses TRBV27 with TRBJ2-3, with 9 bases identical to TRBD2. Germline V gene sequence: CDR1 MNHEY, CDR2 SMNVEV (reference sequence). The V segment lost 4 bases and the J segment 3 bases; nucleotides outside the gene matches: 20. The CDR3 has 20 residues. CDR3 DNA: TGTGCCAGCAGTTCTGCCCCGGGACTAGCTCCTCCACACACGACAGATACGCAGTATTTT. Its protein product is CASSSAPGLAPPHTTDTQYF.

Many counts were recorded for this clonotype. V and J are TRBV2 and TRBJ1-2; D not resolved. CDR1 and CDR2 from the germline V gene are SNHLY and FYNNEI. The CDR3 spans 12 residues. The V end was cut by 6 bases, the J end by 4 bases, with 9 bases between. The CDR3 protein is CASRSEPYGYTF. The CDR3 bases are TGTGCCAGCAGGTCGGAACCCTATGGCTACACCTTC. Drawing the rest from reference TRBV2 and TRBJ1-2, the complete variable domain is EPEVTQTPSHQVTQMGQEVILRCVPISNHLYFYWYRQILGQKVEFLVSFYNNEISEKSEIFDDQFSVERPDGSNFTLKIRSTKLEDSAMYFCASRSEPYGYTFGSGTRLTVV.

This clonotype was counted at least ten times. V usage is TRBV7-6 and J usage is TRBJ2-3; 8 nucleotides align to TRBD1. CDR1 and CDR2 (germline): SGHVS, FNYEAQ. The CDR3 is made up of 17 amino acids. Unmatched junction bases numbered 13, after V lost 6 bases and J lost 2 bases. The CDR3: CASSSPDRVSFTDTQYF. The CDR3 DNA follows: TGTGCCAGCAGTTCCCCGGACAGGGTTTCATTCACAGATACGCAGTATTTT.